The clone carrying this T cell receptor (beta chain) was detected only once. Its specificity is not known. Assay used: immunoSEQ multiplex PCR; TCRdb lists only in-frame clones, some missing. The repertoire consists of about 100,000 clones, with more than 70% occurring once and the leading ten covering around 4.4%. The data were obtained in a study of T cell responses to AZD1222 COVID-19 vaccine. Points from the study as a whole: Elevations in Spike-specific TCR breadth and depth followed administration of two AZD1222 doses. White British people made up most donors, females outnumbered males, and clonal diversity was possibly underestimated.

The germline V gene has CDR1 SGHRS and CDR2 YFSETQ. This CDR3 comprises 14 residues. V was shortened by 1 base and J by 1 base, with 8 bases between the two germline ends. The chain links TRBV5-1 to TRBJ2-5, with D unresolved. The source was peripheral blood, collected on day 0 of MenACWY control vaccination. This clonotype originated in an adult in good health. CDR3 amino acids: CASSLSSSQETQYF. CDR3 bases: TGCGCCAGCAGCTTGAGCAGCTCCCAAGAGACCCAGTACTTC.